This T cell receptor beta chain comes out of a study of shared clonotypes between healthy human individuals. Study background: Aged 18 to 49, the donors were a couple of women and three men.

Trimming at V came to 0 bases and at J to 7 bases, leaving 8 bases not matched to a gene. Looked up from germline, CDR1 is LGHNA and CDR2 is YNFKEQ. There are 16 residues in the CDR3. The table came from immunoSEQ multiplex PCR; TCRdb's copy has only in-frame clones and leaves some out. This table has approximately 2.3 million clones, more than 85% appearing once. Of note for this clone: Its antigen is currently unknown.

The study's findings and limits: Against clonotypes common to all four donors, non-shared ones had lower generation probabilities.

V is TRBV4-2 and J is TRBJ2-1; 8 bases fit TRBD2. Sequenced sample: naive CD4+ T cells from PBMCs. Subset meaning: CD45RA+ positively selected. The receptor was derived from a man between 18 and 35 years old in good health. Some clones in this sample may be carry-over from other donors' samples. The CDR3 DNA reads TGTGCCAGCAGCCAAGAAGCGAGCGGGAGAAGGAATGAGCAGTTCTTC. Amino acid sequence: CASSQEASGRRNEQFF.